The rows below give T cell receptor beta chains drawn from one sample of a study of radiotherapy plus CTLA-4 blockade in lung cancer. Assay: immunoSEQ multiplex PCR; the TCRdb copy retains only in-frame clones and omits some. The sample lists tens of thousands of clones; less than 80% were seen once. Sample: peripheral blood, taken from a patient treated with radiotherapy plus ipilimumab. The receptors here all came from a human donor with non-small cell lung cancer who had a complete response to radiotherapy plus ipilimumab. CDR3s include the opening cysteine and the closing phenylalanine or tryptophan. D genes are given only for firm matches. Clone size appears in some rows only: once, few, many, or a class for an expanded clone.

v_call	j_call	clone_size	d_call	cdr3_nt	cdr3_aa
TRBV4-3	TRBJ2-1	once	.	TGCGCCAGCAGCCAAGCGTGGGGAGGGAGGGGGTTGGATGAGCAGTTCTTC	CASSQAWGGRGLDEQFF
TRBV4-3	TRBJ1-1	.	.	TGCGCCAGCAGCCAAGATCGGTGGGACACTGAAGCTTTCTTT	CASSQDRWDTEAFF
TRBV5-1	TRBJ1-2	.	TRBD1	TGCGCCAGCAGCTTGGCCGGACAGGGGGCGGGCTATGGCTACACCTTC	CASSLAGQGAGYGYTF
TRBV29-1	TRBJ2-5	.	.	TGCAGCGTGCGCCGGCCGTCCCTCAGAGAGACCCAGTACTTC	CSVRRPSLRETQYF
TRBV9	TRBJ2-7	.	.	TGTGCCAGCAGCGTAGGGGCAACTAACTCCTACGAGCAGTACTTC	CASSVGATNSYEQYF
TRBV9	TRBJ2-2	.	TRBD1	TGTGCCAGCACCAAGACAGGGGGCGCGGTCACCGGGGAGCTGTTTTTT	CASTKTGGAVTGELFF
TRBV5-6	TRBJ2-5	.	.	TGTGCCAGCAGCTTCGGGGTACAAGAGACCCAGTACTTC	CASSFGVQETQYF
TRBV6-1	TRBJ1-5	.	TRBD1	TGTGCCAGCAGTGAACTTTTGGGACAGGCCGGTAGTCTGTATTTT	CASSELLGQAGSLYF
TRBV5-4	TRBJ2-3	.	TRBD2	TGTGCCAGCAGCGCACCGGGACTAGCGGGAGCGGCGGATACGCAGTATTTT	CASSAPGLAGAADTQYF
TRBV27	TRBJ1-5	once	TRBD1	TGTGCCAGCAGGAACCAGGGGGCTCGCAATCAGCCCCAGCATTTT	CASRNQGARNQPQHF
TRBV7-9	TRBJ2-7	.	TRBD1	TGTGCCAGCAGCTTAGATCAGGGGGCCTACGAGCAGTACTTC	CASSLDQGAYEQYF
TRBV6-1	TRBJ2-5	.	.	TGTGCCGGCAGGCGGTCGGGACAAGAGACCCAGTACTTC	CAGRRSGQETQYF
TRBV11-2	TRBJ2-7	medium-sized	.	TGTGCCAGCAGCTTACATCCGGGGGGCCGAACCTACGAGCAGTACTTC	CASSLHPGGRTYEQYF
TRBV7-6	TRBJ2-3	.	TRBD1	TGTGCCAGCAGCTTAGGGGGATTGGACAGGGGATACACAGATACGCAGTATTTT	CASSLGGLDRGYTDTQYF
TRBV7-9	TRBJ2-2	.	TRBD2	TGTGCCAGCAGGAGCCTAGCGGTCGCAGGGGAGCTGTTTTTT	CASRSLAVAGELFF
TRBV6-1	TRBJ1-5	.	.	TGTGCCAGCAGTGAACAGACCTTCGGCAATCAGCCCCAGCATTTT	CASSEQTFGNQPQHF
TRBV7-8	TRBJ1-3	few	.	TGTGCCAGCAGCCCACTTCGGACAGGAAACACCATATATTTT	CASSPLRTGNTIYF